This T cell receptor beta chain was recorded in a study of T cell responses to AZD1222 COVID-19 vaccine. As for the study in general: Second-dose intervals near 4 or 12 weeks were combined.

TCRdb keeps only in-frame clones here, not all; method: immunoSEQ multiplex PCR. This sample carries over 100,000 clones, more than 70% of them seen once, and the ten largest clones take over 15%. Specimen: peripheral blood, collected on day 0 of AZD1222 vaccination. The receptor was derived from an adult in good health.

The CDR3 region has the DNA TGTGCCAGCACGAAGGGACAGGGGGGATACGAGCAGTACTTC. Its protein is CASTKGQGGYEQYF. The chain uses TRBV5-4 and TRBJ2-7; TRBD1 aligns across 11 bases. The CDR3 runs 14 residues. The junction had 6 bases not matched to a gene; V was cut back by 6 bases and J by 4 bases. CDR1 and CDR2 (germline): SGHNT, YYREEE (reference sequence).